Presented here are 9 T cell receptor beta chains from one specimen sequenced in a study of metastatic and nonmetastatic thyroid tumors. Through MiXCR, TCRdb re-clonotyped the PCR reads. The sample holds about 24,000 clones, over 10% seen once. Thyroid surgery was performed in patients who had received no treatment beforehand. Sequenced: blood. The receptor source for this set is a female donor with papillary thyroid cancer or a benign thyroid nodule (not recorded which). Some clones in this sample may be carry-over from other donors' samples.

This clone was recorded a few times. CDR3 in amino acids: CAILGYSNQPQHF. Here the CDR3 DNA reads TGTGCCATCCTGGGGTATAGCAATCAGCCCCAGCATTTT. The V call is TRBV28, the J call TRBJ1-5; D is undetermined. Germline CDR1 is MDHEN and CDR2 is SYDVKM. V was pared by 10 bases and J by 0 bases, with 10 bases between. This CDR3 contains 13 residues.

This clone was counted at least ten times. The chain links TRBV18 to TRBJ2-1; D gene ambiguous. This CDR3 comprises 16 residues. The germline V gene encodes CDR1 KGHSH and CDR2 LQKENI. V dropped 3 bases and J dropped 7 bases, with 19 bases sitting between them. CDR3 nucleotides: TGTGCCAGCTCACCCTCCCAGACTTCGATCATTAATGAGCAGTTCTTC. Its protein is CASSPSQTSIINEQFF.

In this sample, this clone turned up many times. V gene TRBV9 combines with J gene TRBJ2-7, with 8 bases fitting TRBD1. Germline V gene sequence: CDR1 SGDLS, CDR2 YYNGEE. This CDR3 is 15 amino acids long. With 4 bases clipped from V and 3 bases from J, the junction kept 9 bases outside the gene matches. The CDR3 bases are TGTGCCAGCAGCCCCGACAGGGGTGGGGACTACGAGCAGTACTTC. Its protein is CASSPDRGGDYEQYF.

This clone was detected ten times or more. This chain connects TRBV7-9 to TRBJ2-5, with D hard to call. The CDR3 covers 15 residues. Germline V gives CDR1 SEHNR, CDR2 FQNEAQ (reference sequence). Trimming pared 1 base from V and 5 bases from J, leaving 14 bases between. Here the CDR3 DNA reads TGTGCCAGCAGCTTAGGAGTTGTGCTTCGGGAGACCCAGTACTTC. Its protein product is CASSLGVVLRETQYF.

A few counts support this clone. The J gene is TRBJ1-5, the V gene TRBV27; TRBD1 might be the D (6 bases). CDR1 and CDR2 from the germline V gene are MNHEY and SMNVEV (reference sequence). This CDR3 has 13 residues. Trimming removed 3 bases from V and 5 bases from J, with 8 bases in between. CDR3 nucleotide sequence: TGTGCCAGCAGTTTGTACAGGGATCAGCCCCAGCATTTT. Amino acid sequence: CASSLYRDQPQHF.

This clone came up many times. A read error may be the cause here, since a much bigger clone is one base away. Here the CDR3 omits its conserved ending phenylalanine or tryptophan, so a read error is the likely source. The chain is built from TRBV6-5 and TRBJ2-1, with 10 bases that match TRBD1. The CDR3 is 14 residues long. Germline values: CDR1 MNHEY, CDR2 SVGAGI. The V gene end was trimmed by 3 bases and the J gene end by 6 bases; junction bases not matched to a gene: 2. Here the CDR3 DNA reads TGTGCCAGCAGTTATGGACAGGGGGGCAATGAGCAGTTCGTC. Its translation: CASSYGQGGNEQFV.

This clone was observed at least ten times. This chain connects TRBV2 to TRBJ2-2; no firm D call. V gave up 4 bases and J gave up 1 base, with 10 bases separating them. The germline V gene encodes CDR1 SNHLY and CDR2 FYNNEI. This CDR3 region has 15 residues. CDR3 in DNA: TGTGCCAGCAGTGTTGGTCTTGAGAACACCGGGGAGCTGTTTTTT. Amino acid sequence: CASSVGLENTGELFF. Combining the CDR3 with reference TRBV2 and TRBJ2-2 gives the whole variable domain EPEVTQTPSHQVTQMGQEVILRCVPISNHLYFYWYRQILGQKVEFLVSFYNNEISEKSEIFDDQFSVERPDGSNFTLKIRSTKLEDSAMYFCASSVGLENTGELFFGEGSRLTVL.

This clone was detected ten times or more. The rearrangement uses TRBV20-1 and TRBJ2-1; 8 bases agree with TRBD2. The junction had 33 bases not matched to a gene; V was cut back by 6 bases and J by 8 bases. CDR1 and CDR2 (germline): DFQATT, SNEGSKA (reference sequence). The CDR3 spans 21 residues. The CDR3 protein is CSATPRVGARRGSGSFDEQFF. Written as DNA, the CDR3 is TGCAGTGCCACTCCCAGGGTGGGGGCCCGCCGGGGGAGCGGGAGTTTCGATGAGCAGTTCTTC.

This chain joins TRBV12-5 and TRBJ2-2; D gene uncertain. The ends were cut back, 7 bases at V and 1 base at J, with 22 bases in the middle. Germline V lookup: CDR1 LGHNT, CDR2 FRNRAP. CDR3 length: 18 residues. The CDR3: CASASDQWGIMNTGELFF. CDR3 DNA: TGTGCTAGTGCCTCAGATCAATGGGGTATCATGAACACCGGGGAGCTGTTTTTT. The whole variable domain, filled in from reference TRBV12-5 and TRBJ2-2, reads DARVTQTPRHKVTEMGQEVTMRCQPILGHNTVFWYRQTMMQGLELLAYFRNRAPLDDSGMPKDRFSAEMPDATLATLKIQPSEPRDSAVYFCASASDQWGIMNTGELFFGEGSRLTVL.